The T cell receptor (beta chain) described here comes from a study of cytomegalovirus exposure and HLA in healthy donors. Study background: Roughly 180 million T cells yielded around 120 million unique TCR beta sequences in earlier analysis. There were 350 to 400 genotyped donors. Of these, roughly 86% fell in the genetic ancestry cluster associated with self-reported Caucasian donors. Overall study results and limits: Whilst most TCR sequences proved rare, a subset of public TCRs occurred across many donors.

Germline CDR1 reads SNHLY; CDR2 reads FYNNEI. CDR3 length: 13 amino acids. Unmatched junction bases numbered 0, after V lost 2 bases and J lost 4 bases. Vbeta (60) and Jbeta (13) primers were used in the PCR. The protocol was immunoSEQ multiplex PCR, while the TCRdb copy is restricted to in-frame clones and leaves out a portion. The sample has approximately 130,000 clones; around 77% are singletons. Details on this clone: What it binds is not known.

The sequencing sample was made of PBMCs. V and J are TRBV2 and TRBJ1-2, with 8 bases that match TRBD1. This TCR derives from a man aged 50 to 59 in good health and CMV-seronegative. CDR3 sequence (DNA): TGTGCCAGCAGTGAAACAGGGGGCTATGGCTACACCTTC. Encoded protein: CASSETGGYGYTF.